These T cell receptor beta chains were read from a single sample in a study of PD-L1 blockade in urothelial cancer. Clones were read by immunoSEQ multiplex PCR, and TCRdb kept only the in-frame ones, dropping some. The data hold under 80,000 clones, with approximately 80% observed a single time. This specimen was PBMCs, taken around atezolizumab (anti-PD-L1) treatment. The receptors were gathered from a man aged 70 or older with urothelial cancer. Both conserved end residues are part of each CDR3. The order of the fields is clone size, CDR3 length, V gene, J gene, D gene, CDR3 protein, CDR3 DNA. D genes are given only for firm matches. Size is omitted from some rows. Given values are once, few, many or a class for expanded clones.

>.|16|TRBV7-3|TRBJ2-1|.
CASSSESGTFYNEQFF
TGTGCCAGCAGCTCGGAGTCCGGGACTTTCTACAATGAGCAGTTCTTC
>.|13|TRBV6-5|TRBJ2-7|.
CASSYRVGYEQYF
TGTGCCAGCAGTTACCGTGTCGGCTACGAGCAGTACTTC
>.|17|TRBV4-2|TRBJ2-5|.
CASSQDHRTLGGETQYF
TGTGCCAGCAGCCAAGATCATAGGACTTTAGGCGGGGAGACCCAGTACTTC
>.|16|TRBV27|TRBJ1-6|.
CASSQIQAPRDSPLHF
TGTGCCAGCAGTCAAATACAGGCTCCAAGGGATTCACCCCTCCACTTT
>.|15|TRBV5-6|TRBJ2-5|.
CASSSLFRVQETQYF
TGTGCCAGCAGCTCCCTCTTCAGGGTACAGGAGACCCAGTACTTC
>once|14|TRBV15|TRBJ1-5|.
CATTADNSNQPQHF
TGTGCCACCACGGCCGACAATAGCAATCAGCCCCAGCATTTT
>.|14|TRBV29-1|TRBJ2-3|.
CSVDFPQGTDTQYF
TGCAGCGTTGACTTTCCCCAGGGCACAGATACGCAGTATTTT
>.|15|TRBV28|TRBJ1-4|.
CASISPSGPNEKLFF
TGTGCCAGCATTTCCCCTTCAGGGCCTAATGAAAAACTGTTTTTT
>.|15|TRBV7-6|TRBJ2-1|TRBD2
CASSLGTSGGDEQFF
TGTGCCAGCAGCCTCGGGACTAGCGGGGGCGATGAGCAGTTCTTC
>once|15|TRBV18|TRBJ2-1|.
CASSPPTGIGDEQFF
TGTGCCAGCTCACCACCAACAGGAATAGGCGATGAGCAGTTCTTC
>.|16|TRBV29-1|TRBJ1-5|.
CSVGEQGDGSNQPQHF
TGCAGCGTTGGTGAACAGGGCGACGGTAGCAATCAGCCCCAGCATTTT
>.|14|TRBV10-2|TRBJ1-1|TRBD1
CASSTTGADTEAFF
TGCGCCAGCAGCACGACAGGGGCTGACACTGAAGCTTTCTTT
>.|12|TRBV5-1|TRBJ2-7|.
CASSLAGGEQYF
TGCGCCAGCAGCTTGGCCGGAGGTGAGCAGTACTTC
>.|14|TRBV11-3|TRBJ2-5|TRBD1
CASSFTGGLETQYF
TGTGCCAGCAGCTTTACAGGGGGCTTGGAGACCCAGTACTTC
>.|12|TRBV5-8|TRBJ2-2|.
CASSLTIGELFF
TGTGCCAGCAGCCTGACTATTGGGGAGCTGTTTTTT
>.|13|TRBV7-9|TRBJ2-7|.
CASSRDTPYEQYF
TGTGCCAGCAGCCGGGACACCCCCTACGAGCAGTACTTC
>.|14|TRBV19|TRBJ2-1|.
CASSIGGPYNEQFF
TGTGCCAGTAGTATCGGGGGGCCGTACAATGAGCAGTTCTTC
>.|15|TRBV5-5|TRBJ2-6|.
CASSLYRAGANVLTF
TGTGCCAGCAGCTTGTACAGGGCTGGGGCCAACGTCCTGACTTTC
>.|16|TRBV18|TRBJ2-5|TRBD2
CASSPLDSGGGETQYF
TGTGCCAGCTCACCACTCGATAGCGGGGGTGGAGAGACCCAGTACTTC
>few|15|TRBV27|TRBJ2-7|TRBD1
CASSLRQGAGYEQYF
TGTGCCAGCAGTTTAAGACAGGGGGCCGGCTACGAGCAGTACTTC
>.|15|TRBV6-4|TRBJ2-2|.
CASSDHGQPTGELFF
TGTGCCAGCAGTGACCATGGACAGCCCACCGGGGAGCTGTTTTTT
>.|12|TRBV14|TRBJ2-5|.
CASSPSGETQYF
TGTGCCAGCAGCCCCTCAGGAGAGACCCAGTACTTC
>.|14|TRBV10-3|TRBJ2-3|.
CAISVGGSSDTQYF
TGTGCCATCAGTGTAGGAGGGTCGTCCGATACGCAGTATTTT
>.|11|TRBV19|TRBJ2-2|.
CASSIGGRPLF
TGTGCCAGTAGTATAGGGGGGCGACCTCTTTTT
>.|15|TRBV28|TRBJ1-5|TRBD1
CASSSGQGMIQPQHF
TGTGCCAGCAGTTCGGGACAGGGAATGATTCAGCCCCAGCATTTT
>.|14|TRBV5-4|TRBJ1-2|.
CASSLDSKNYGYTF
TGTGCCAGCAGCTTGGATTCTAAAAACTATGGCTACACCTTC
>few|13|TRBV11-1|TRBJ2-1|.
CASSLFTYNEQFF
TGTGCCAGCAGCTTATTTACCTACAATGAGCAGTTCTTC
>.|14|TRBV19|TRBJ2-7|TRBD1
CASRWTGNSYEQYF
TGTGCCAGTAGATGGACAGGCAACTCCTACGAGCAGTACTTC
>.|13|TRBV10-3|TRBJ1-3|TRBD1
CASGTGGGNTIYF
TGTGCCAGCGGGACAGGTGGTGGAAACACCATATATTTT
>.|14|TRBV2|TRBJ1-6|.
CASRPREGNSPLHF
TGTGCCAGCAGACCCCGGGAGGGAAATTCACCCCTCCACTTT
>.|18|TRBV11-3|TRBJ2-7|TRBD2
CASSSSSLASGRPREQYF
TGTGCCAGCAGCTCCTCTTCCCTTGCTAGCGGGAGACCTCGAGAGCAGTACTTC
>.|13|TRBV7-2|TRBJ1-2|.
CASSPTGRYGYTF
TGTGCCAGCAGCCCGACAGGCAGATATGGCTACACCTTC